The following is a T cell receptor beta chain sequence with its context. This receptor's antigen is unknown. No much larger clone exists at a distance of one base, and base qualities are not known. CDR1 and CDR2 are drawn from the germline V gene (reference sequence): GTSNPN, SVGIG. V lost 1 base and J lost 4 bases; the stretch between them is 13 bases long. The cysteine opens and the phenylalanine closes a CDR3 of 14 amino acids. The retained sequence is limited to the CDR3, 42 bases, with the frame set at the first base. The immunoSEQ Assay was used to sequence TCRbeta CDR3 regions. After extraction, genomic DNA underwent amplification by bias-controlled multiplex PCR, followed by high-throughput sequencing. The published analysis was carried out like this. To quantify the absolute abundance of every unique TCRbeta CDR3 region, sequences were collapsed and filtered. Usable DNA was measured by amplifying reference genes present in all nucleated cells, and TCRbeta template counts were normalized to that usable DNA to estimate T cell fraction. Repertoire TCRs were annotated as SARS-CoV-2-specific when V gene, CDR3 amino acid sequence and J gene were exactly matched to a known reactive TCR set. The reference SARS-CoV-2 TCR set was obtained from MIRA and was filtered for enrichment in COVID-19-positive ImmuneCODE repertoires, whereby public or cross-reactive TCRs were removed. Drawing on the MIRA antigens, annotated TCRs were analysed further at the level of specific ORF or position within ORF. Breadth was defined as annotated unique rearrangements over total unique productive rearrangements; depth was the summed frequency of those rearrangements. TCR breadth was compared between groups using two-sided Wilcoxon rank-sum tests. Here the immuneACCESS table is served through TCRdb, limited to in-frame sequences with V and J called. Missing clones are a known gap in these copies; in checked studies unresolved V genes cover under half, and the rest lacks a known reason. V and J calls and clone size are those listed in that table; D and trimming were worked out from the DNA. In all, the sample holds under 150,000 clones, and just over 85% of those were seen once. The ten largest clones take up 4% to 6% of the sample.

This sample is part of a study of Ad26.COV2.S vaccination and SARS-CoV-2 variants (dated by TCRdb to the early 2020s). Study-level background: The specificity and breadth of SARS-CoV-2-reactive T cell receptors after Ad26.COV2.S vaccination were assessed by TCRbeta repertoire sequencing. A total of 32 samples were included in the TCR-sequenced set, comprising some 20 Ad26.COV2.S vaccine recipients, 5 placebo recipients and 8 SARS-CoV-2 convalescent individuals.

Per the publication, the time point label means: individuals recovered from natural SARS-CoV-2 infection. The paper as a whole reports these results and caveats: The authors noted that the TCR breadth and depth analyses may have underestimated total T cell responses. Vaccine and placebo recipients had comparable non-spike TCR breadth, which fits with the vaccine containing only spike. After vaccination, substantial breadth of spike-specific CD8+ and CD4+ T cell responses was reported. Higher spike-specific TCR breadth was observed in Ad26.COV2.S recipients than in placebo recipients (P = 0.0014).

The chain is encoded by TRBV30 joined to TRBJ2-5, with the D call perhaps TRBD1 or TRBD2, as 5 bases match in each case. The clonotype originates from a human donor who had recovered from COVID-19. The source material was peripheral blood, sampled after recovery from COVID-19. The CDR3 protein is CAWSAAVRGETQYF. The DNA sequence is as follows: TGTGCCTGGAGTGCCGCCGTGAGGGGAGAGACCCAGTACTTC. Joined to the reference TRBV30 and TRBJ2-5 proteins, this CDR3 gives the full variable domain: SQTIHQWPATLVQPVGSPLSLECTVEGTSNPNLYWYRQAAGRGLQLLFYSVGIGQISSEVPQNLSASRPQDRQFILSSKKLLLSDSGFYLCAWSAAVRGETQYFGPGTRLLVL.